Listed below are T cell receptor beta chains from one sample, sequenced in a study of T cell responses to AZD1222 COVID-19 vaccine. Method: immunoSEQ multiplex PCR; TCRdb's copy keeps in-frame clones and lacks some. The table includes approximately 160,000 clones, around nine tenths detected once. The input for sequencing was peripheral blood, taken on day 0 of AZD1222 vaccination. Receptor source: an adult in good health. Both conserved end residues are part of each CDR3. D genes are given only for firm matches.

>TRBJ2-1|TRBV19|NA
CASSPRDRLVEQFF
TGTGCCAGTAGTCCCAGGGACCGCCTAGTGGAGCAGTTCTTC
>TRBJ2-5|TRBV20-1|NA
CSAALETQYF
TGCAGTGCAGCGCTCGAGACCCAGTACTTC
>TRBJ2-2|TRBV9|NA
CASSVGVGELFF
TGTGCCAGCAGCGTAGGGGTGGGGGAGCTGTTTTTT
>TRBJ2-2|TRBV9|NA
CASSGGTQVTGELFF
TGTGCCAGCAGCGGAGGGACACAGGTCACCGGGGAGCTGTTTTTT
>TRBJ2-3|TRBV4-3|TRBD2
CASSQPASGGATDTQYF
TGCGCCAGCAGCCAGCCGGCTAGCGGGGGGGCGACAGATACGCAGTATTTT
>TRBJ1-2|TRBV5-1|NA
CASSLEGPSNYGYTF
TGCGCCAGCAGCTTGGAAGGACCTTCTAACTATGGCTACACCTTC
>TRBJ2-1|TRBV7-9|TRBD2
CASSLSPTGGVNEQFF
TGTGCCAGCAGCTTATCCCCTACCGGGGGGGTCAATGAGCAGTTCTTC
>TRBJ2-7|TRBV6-5|TRBD1
CASSYTGQGAYEQYF
TGTGCCAGCAGTTACACGGGACAGGGGGCGTATGAGCAGTACTTC
>TRBJ2-1|TRBV3-1/TRBV3-2|TRBD2
CASSQLTSTYEQFF
TGTGCCAGCAGCCAATTGACTAGCACCTATGAGCAGTTCTTC
>TRBJ1-5|TRBV18|NA
CASSPGTLGRQPQHF
TGTGCCAGCTCACCCGGGACTTTAGGTCGGCAGCCCCAGCATTTT